One sample yielded the 15 T cell receptor beta chains listed below, sequenced in a study of CD8+CD57+ T cells in acquired aplastic anemia. Genomic DNA constituted the template upon which TCR beta VDJ and CDR3 profiling was performed. TCRdb reprocessed the reads with MiXCR, giving one entry per CDR3 protein. The profile shows a few hundred thousand distinct CDR3 sequences, roughly 59% of them singletons. Sequenced patients had shown CD8+CD57+ cell expansion by flow cytometry. The sequencing sample was made of sorted CD4+, CD8+, or CD8+CD57+ T cells (not recorded which) from PBMCs. These receptors all come from a human donor with aplastic anemia.

Here the CDR3 reads CSVEKAGLTDTQYF. For the CDR3, the DNA is TGCAGCGTTGAAAAAGCGGGACTCACAGATACGCAGTATTTT. This chain uses TRBV29-1 with TRBJ2-3; 7 nucleotides agree with TRBD2. V trimming: 2 bases; J trimming: 2 bases; junction bases outside the gene matches: 4. This CDR3 contains 14 residues. Looked up from germline, CDR1 is SQVTM and CDR2 is ANQGSEA.

This clonotype was observed many times. CDR3 residues: CASSYKASGANVLTF. The CDR3 nucleotides read TGTGCCAGCAGCTATAAAGCCTCTGGGGCCAACGTCCTGACTTTC. The chain is built from TRBV7-9 and TRBJ2-6, with D uncertain. The CDR3 loop spans 15 amino acids. Germline V lookup: CDR1 SEHNR, CDR2 FQNEAQ (reference sequence). V lost 4 bases, J lost 0 bases, and 7 bases lay in between.

V usage is TRBV6-5 and J usage is TRBJ2-7; TRBD2 might be the D (6 bases). The CDR3 is 15 amino acids. The germline V gene has CDR1 MNHEY and CDR2 SVGAGI. V was trimmed by 2 bases and J by 2 bases, leaving 13 bases between them. This CDR3 is CASSYQAGFAYEQYF. In DNA form, the CDR3 reads TGTGCCAGCAGTTACCAGGCGGGATTCGCCTACGAGCAGTACTTC.

Comment on this clonotype: It may be a read error: a sequence one base away is much more abundant. This CDR3 is missing its conserved last phenylalanine or tryptophan, likely due to a read error. This sequence joins TRBV5-1 and TRBJ2-7; D possibly corresponds to TRBD1 (7 bases). The germline V gene has CDR1 SGHRS and CDR2 YFSETQ. The ends were cut back, 0 bases at V and 0 bases at J, with 16 bases in the middle. The CDR3 totals 17 residues. The CDR3 spells CASSLDLQGTPSYEQYL. CDR3 bases: TGCGCCAGCAGCTTGGATTTACAGGGGACTCCCTCCTACGAGCAGTACCTC.

CDR3 protein: CASSSPGGGQTQYF. The CDR3 DNA sequence: TGCGCCAGCAGCAGCCCAGGGGGTGGGCAGACCCAGTACTTC. The J gene is TRBJ2-5, the V gene TRBV5-1, with 7 bases fitting TRBD1. Trimming at V came to 4 bases and at J to 6 bases, leaving 9 bases not matched to a gene. The CDR3 consists of 14 residues. The germline CDR1 and CDR2 sequences are SGHRS and YFSETQ.

In this sample, this clonotype turned up many times. This sequence joins TRBV20-1 and TRBJ2-7; a possible D gene is TRBD1 (6 bases). The germline V gene has CDR1 DFQATT and CDR2 SNEGSKA (reference sequence). The CDR3 runs to 15 residues. Between the trimmed V and J ends, which lost 0 bases and 0 bases, there was a span of 12 bases. CDR3: CSAREVGRGSYEQYF. The CDR3 nucleotides read TGCAGTGCTAGAGAGGTAGGCAGGGGCTCCTACGAGCAGTACTTC.

V usage is TRBV5-8 and J usage is TRBJ1-3, with D unclear. The ends were cut back, 4 bases at V and 3 bases at J, with 20 bases in the middle. Germline assignment: CDR1 SGHTS and CDR2 YDEGEE. CDR3 length equals 17 residues. CDR3 DNA: TGTGCCAGCAGCCAAGATCAACCCCGCGCAGGTGGAAACACCATATATTTT. Protein: CASSQDQPRAGGNTIYF.

This clonotype was counted at least ten times. The V gene is TRBV3-1, the J gene TRBJ2-3; D ambiguous. V shed 0 bases and J shed 2 bases, with 15 bases lying between them. Germline CDR1 and CDR2: LGHDT and YNNKEL (reference sequence). The CDR3 length is 17 residues. CDR3 nucleotides: TGTGCCAGCAGCCAAGAAGGGCTGAGCGCGGCCACAGATACGCAGTATTTT. This gives the protein CASSQEGLSAATDTQYF.

This clonotype has only a few counts. V gene TRBV5-6 combines with J gene TRBJ1-1; D not certain. Germline values: CDR1 SGHDT, CDR2 YYEEEE. The germline V and J ends were trimmed by 2 bases and 1 base, with 9 bases remaining between them. This CDR3 is built from 14 residues. This CDR3 reads CASSFWSANTEAFF. CDR3 coding DNA: TGTGCCAGCAGCTTTTGGTCAGCGAACACTGAAGCTTTCTTT.

The table lists this clonotype with many counts. J is TRBJ2-7 and V is TRBV9; 7 bases fit TRBD1. V shed 2 bases and J 2 bases; nucleotides not matched to a gene: 7. Germline CDR1 reads SGDLS; CDR2 reads YYNGEE. The CDR3 is made up of 15 amino acids. The CDR3 loop reads CASSVGQAATYEQYF. The CDR3 nucleotides read TGTGCCAGCAGCGTTGGACAGGCGGCTACCTACGAGCAGTACTTC.

This clonotype was seen at least ten times. The chain has TRBV6-1 and TRBJ2-2; D is uncertain. Germline V lookup: CDR1 MNHNS, CDR2 SASEGT. The germline V and J ends were trimmed by 6 bases and 0 bases, with 14 bases remaining between them. CDR3 size: 16 residues. The chain's CDR3 is CASSATGWPNTGELFF. CDR3 sequence (DNA): TGTGCCAGCAGCGCCACCGGGTGGCCGAACACCGGGGAGCTGTTTTTT.

In its sample, this clonotype was seen many times. This sequence joins TRBV18 and TRBJ2-7; either TRBD1 or TRBD2 may supply D (5 bases each). The CDR3 totals 17 residues. Trimming left V 2 bases short and J 3 bases short, with 20 bases between. The germline CDR1 and CDR2 sequences are KGHSH and LQKENI. In nucleotides, the CDR3 is TGTGCCAGCTCACCAGCAGACCGGGACCAGGCTAACTACGAGCAGTACTTC. This sequence encodes CASSPADRDQANYEQYF.

The chain uses TRBV11-2 and TRBJ2-7; possible D gene TRBD1, 5 bases. In germline, CDR1 is SGHAT, CDR2 FQNNGV. V lost 5 bases and J 2 bases, leaving 10 bases between the germline ends. This CDR3 region has 13 residues. CDR3 sequence reads: CASSPSRAYEQYF. CDR3 nucleotides: TGTGCCAGCAGCCCCAGCAGGGCCTACGAGCAGTACTTC.

Many counts were recorded for this clonotype. The rearrangement uses TRBV20-1 and TRBJ2-5; tentatively, D is TRBD1 or TRBD2 (5 bases each). The CDR3 spans 14 residues. V was pared by 0 bases and J by 0 bases, with 8 bases between. Germline V gene data show CDR1 as DFQATT and CDR2 as SNEGSKA (reference sequence). CDR3 sequence reads: CSARDRGHQETQYF. CDR3 bases: TGCAGTGCTAGAGATCGGGGCCACCAAGAGACCCAGTACTTC.

J is TRBJ2-7 and V is TRBV20-1; 9 positions match TRBD1. The CDR3 runs to 14 residues. V was pared by 3 bases and J by 6 bases, with 9 bases of the junction left unmatched. Germline CDR1 is DFQATT and CDR2 is SNEGSKA (reference sequence). The CDR3 reads CSASTWDRAVEQYF. The CDR3 bases are TGCAGTGCTAGTACGTGGGACAGGGCGGTCGAGCAGTACTTC.